These 31 T cell receptor beta chains share one sample of origin, sequenced in a study of circulating and synovial CD4+ cells in juvenile arthritis. Only in-frame clones appear in the TCRdb table, and some are missing; sequencing was by immunoSEQ multiplex PCR. The sample records about 33,000 clones, 90% to 95% being singletons. The sequenced sample consisted of CD4+ T cells from blood. Receptor source: a human donor with juvenile idiopathic arthritis.

A remark on this clone: A read error may produce the germline difference seen at one junction end. The sample holds other DNA sequences that translate to the same CDR3. J is TRBJ1-6 and V is TRBV30; TRBD1 agrees at 8 bases. The CDR3 runs 21 residues. The germline gives CDR1 GTSNPN, CDR2 SVGIG (reference sequence). The DNA for the CDR3 is TGTGCCTGGAGTCTCCGGACAGGGACAATCCTTTTTCAACCTTATAATTCCCCCCTCCACTTT. It codes for CAWSLRTGTILFQPYNSPLHF.

The V call is TRBV23-1, the J call TRBJ1-5, with D possibly TRBD1 on 5 matching bases. TRBV23-1 is annotated as an ORF whose role is uncertain. The CDR3 runs to 18 residues. The V end lost 0 bases, the J end lost 8 bases, and 23 bases lay between the germline ends. CDR3 amino acids: CASSQSGGGFLPVEPQHF. The CDR3 DNA reads TGCGCCAGCAGTCAATCGGGCGGGGGATTCCTTCCAGTGGAGCCCCAGCATTTT.

The chain has TRBV6-5 and TRBJ1-3, with unresolved D. Trimming took off 4 bases at V and 4 bases at J, with 14 bases between the two ends. The CDR3 sequence is 15 residues long. Germline V gene lookup returns CDR1 MNHEY and CDR2 SVGAGI. DNA for the CDR3: TGTGCCAGCAGTTCATCCCCAGGATACGGAAACACCATATATTTT. Protein sequence: CASSSSPGYGNTIYF.

This clone was observed once. The chain uses TRBV5-6 and TRBJ2-7, with a possible D match to TRBD2 (7 bases). Trimming shortened V by 0 bases and J by 6 bases, and 16 bases separated the two germline ends. The V gene's germline CDR1 is SGHDT and CDR2 YYEEEE. The CDR3 is made up of 15 amino acids. The DNA of the CDR3 is TGTGCCAGCAGCTTGGATGTCCGGGGGGCGGCCGAGCAGTACTTC. Its protein product is CASSLDVRGAAEQYF.

The rearrangement joins TRBV5-1 to TRBJ2-1, with D perhaps matching TRBD2 (6 bases). The V gene lost 0 bases and the J gene lost 3 bases, with 10 bases spanning the gap. Germline CDR1 reads SGHRS; CDR2 reads YFSETQ. The CDR3 consists of 15 residues. The CDR3 spells CASSLAATSYNEQFF. As DNA, the CDR3 is TGCGCCAGCAGCTTGGCCGCGACTAGCTACAATGAGCAGTTCTTC.

The gene calls are TRBV7-2 and TRBJ2-3; possibly TRBD1 for D (6 bases). The V and J ends lost 1 base and 2 bases respectively, with 13 bases between them. CDR1 and CDR2 (germline): SGHTA, FQGNSA. The CDR3 covers 16 residues. For the CDR3, the DNA is TGTGCCAGCAGCTTAGGGACAGCTGCTTTCACAGATACGCAGTATTTT. It codes for CASSLGTAAFTDTQYF.

The gene calls are TRBV11-2 and TRBJ2-1, with 10 bases identical to TRBD2. Germline V gene sequence: CDR1 SGHAT, CDR2 FQNNGV. J gave up 8 bases and V 2 bases, and 9 bases lay outside the gene matches. The CDR3 is made up of 16 amino acids. CDR3 bases: TGTGCCAGCAGCTTAAACCCGGGACTAGCGCGCCATGAGCAGTTCTTC. Its protein is CASSLNPGLARHEQFF. The full variable domain, completed using reference TRBV11-2 and TRBJ2-1, is EAGVAQSPRYKIIEKRQSVAFWCNPISGHATLYWYQQILGQGPKLLIQFQNNGVVDDSQLPKDRFSAERLKGVDSTLKIQPAKLEDSAVYLCASSLNPGLARHEQFFGPGTRLTVL.

Only one count was recorded for this clone. The gene calls are TRBV28 and TRBJ1-5; possible D gene TRBD1, 6 bases. This CDR3 region has 15 residues. V lost 6 bases and J 4 bases, leaving 16 bases between the germline ends. Germline assignment: CDR1 MDHEN and CDR2 SYDVKM. The CDR3 sequence is CASRSQGHVNQPQHF. As DNA, the CDR3 is TGTGCCAGCAGATCACAGGGACATGTAAATCAGCCCCAGCATTTT.

The DNA for the CDR3 is TGTGCCAGCAGGATGACAGTTCATTACACCGGGGAGCTGTTTTTT. Its protein product is CASRMTVHYTGELFF. The rearrangement joins TRBV6-5 to TRBJ2-2; weak D call: TRBD1 (5 bases). The germline V gene encodes CDR1 MNHEY and CDR2 SVGAGI. The CDR3 loop spans 15 amino acids. The germline V and J ends were trimmed by 6 bases and 3 bases, with 14 bases remaining between them.

Here the CDR3 DNA reads TGTGCCAGCAGTTTGGGACAGGGGCGCCTCTACGAGCAGTACTTC. This translates into CASSLGQGRLYEQYF. The chain couples TRBV27 to TRBJ2-7, with 10 bases that match TRBD1. V gave up 3 bases and J gave up 3 bases; unmatched junction bases: 5. Germline V gene data show CDR1 as MNHEY and CDR2 as SMNVEV (reference sequence). CDR3 size: 15 residues.

As concerns this clone: At the DNA level, this CDR3 is encoded by other sequences in the same sample as well. CDR3 sequence: CASSLEGTGGTDTQYF. In nucleotides, the CDR3 is TGTGCCAGCAGCTTAGAGGGAACAGGGGGCACAGATACGCAGTATTTT. The rearrangement links TRBV7-7 to TRBJ2-3; 7 nucleotides line up with TRBD1. Germline CDR1 reads SSHAT; CDR2 reads FNYEAQ (reference sequence). With V trimmed by 1 base and J by 1 base, 5 bases remained unmatched. This CDR3 has 16 residues.

V is TRBV30 and J is TRBJ1-2; D may be TRBD1 (6 bases). CDR3 length: 15 residues. Germline loops: CDR1 GTSNPN, CDR2 SVGIG (reference sequence). V gave up 2 bases and J gave up 6 bases, with 19 bases separating them. CDR3 coding DNA: TGTGCCTGGAGTACCGCCTTTGCGGGGGGCGATGGCTACACCTTC. Translated, it gives CAWSTAFAGGDGYTF.

The V and J genes are TRBV28 and TRBJ1-2; D is unclear. This CDR3 is 13 amino acids long. V was pared by 10 bases and J by 4 bases, with 16 bases between. Germline values: CDR1 MDHEN, CDR2 SYDVKM. CDR3 DNA sequence: TGTGCCACCGTGGCCAGGCCCTCCTATGGCTACACCTTC. Its protein is CATVARPSYGYTF.

The chain uses TRBV7-2 and TRBJ2-7; 8 nucleotides match TRBD2. The germline gives CDR1 SGHTA, CDR2 FQGNSA. The junction had 11 bases not matched to a gene; V was cut back by 2 bases and J by 2 bases. The CDR3 has 17 amino acids. CDR3 in amino acids: CASSLFISRGGTYEQYF. The CDR3 nucleotides read TGTGCCAGCAGCTTATTTATCTCCCGGGGGGGAACCTACGAGCAGTACTTC.

The chain has TRBV10-3 and TRBJ2-3; a possible D gene is TRBD1 (6 bases). The V and J ends lost 3 bases and 4 bases respectively, with 11 bases between them. The germline V gene has CDR1 ENHRY and CDR2 SYGVKD. This CDR3 is 14 amino acids long. The CDR3 nucleotides are TGTGCCATCAGTGACGGTGGGGGCCCAGATACGCAGTATTTT. Translating it yields CAISDGGGPDTQYF.

The chain joins TRBV30 to TRBJ1-2, with D perhaps TRBD1 (5 bases). Germline CDR1 and CDR2: GTSNPN and SVGIG (reference sequence). Trimming shortened V by 3 bases and J by 8 bases, and 25 bases separated the two germline ends. This CDR3 has 16 residues. This CDR3 reads CAWRLSPTGAAGGYTF. CDR3 sequence (DNA): TGTGCCTGGAGACTTTCCCCTACAGGAGCCGCAGGGGGCTACACCTTC.

The chain employs TRBV10-3 and TRBJ1-2; TRBD1 might be the D (6 bases). CDR1 ENHRY and CDR2 SYGVKD come from the germline V gene. This CDR3 has 16 residues. With 5 bases removed from V and 0 bases from J, the gap between germline ends came to 16 bases. The CDR3 DNA reads as TGTGCCATCAGTCCGAAACAGGGTAAAGCTAACTATGGCTACACCTTC. This sequence encodes CAISPKQGKANYGYTF.

This chain joins TRBV11-3 and TRBJ2-3, with D maybe TRBD1 (6 bases). The germline gives CDR1 SGHNT, CDR2 YENEEA. V lost 4 bases, J lost 0 bases, and 17 bases lay in between. The CDR3 covers 17 residues. The CDR3 loop is CASSSRGGGASTDTQYF. The CDR3 nucleotides are TGTGCCAGCAGCTCCAGGGGTGGCGGAGCTAGCACAGATACGCAGTATTTT. The whole variable domain, remainder taken from reference TRBV11-3 and TRBJ2-3, is EAGVVQSPRYKIIEKKQPVAFWCNPISGHNTLYWYLQNLGQGPELLIRYENEEAVDDSQLPKDRFSAERLKGVDSTLKIQPAELGDSAVYLCASSSRGGGASTDTQYFGPGTRLTVL.

This clone was seen more than once but under ten times. The chain recombines TRBV28 with TRBJ1-3; no reliable D call. V dropped 5 bases and J dropped 0 bases, with 5 bases sitting between them. This CDR3 comprises 13 residues. Germline values: CDR1 MDHEN, CDR2 SYDVKM. CDR3 protein: CASSPGSGNTIYF. The CDR3 DNA reads TGTGCCAGCAGTCCAGGCTCTGGAAACACCATATATTTT.

V and J are TRBV28 and TRBJ2-1, with 13 bases that match TRBD2. The CDR3 spans 16 residues. V lost 6 bases and J lost 9; bases outside the gene matches: 11. Germline CDR1 MDHEN, CDR2 SYDVKM. CDR3 sequence: CASRPTTGLAGSEQFF. The CDR3 DNA sequence: TGTGCCAGCAGACCAACTACGGGACTAGCGGGAAGTGAGCAGTTCTTC.

V gene TRBV6-6 combines with J gene TRBJ2-7, with 14 bases matching TRBD2. V was pared by 6 bases and J by 5 bases, with 9 bases of the junction left unmatched. This CDR3 spans 16 amino acids. Germline V lookup: CDR1 MNHNY, CDR2 SVGAGI (reference sequence). CDR3 bases: TGTGCCAGCAGAAAAGGGACTAGCGGGGGTTCTGACGAGCAGTACTTC. Translation gives CASRKGTSGGSDEQYF.

The chain employs TRBV14 and TRBJ2-7; 7 nucleotides line up with TRBD1. Trimming took 1 base from V and 9 from J; bases not matched to a gene: 18. Germline V lookup: CDR1 SGHDN, CDR2 FVKESK. CDR3 length: 17 amino acids. The CDR3 nucleotides are TGTGCCAGCAGCCAAGGAAATCGACAGGGAAAAGTTAGTGGGCAGTACTTC. Translating gives CASSQGNRQGKVSGQYF.

The rearrangement uses TRBV9 and TRBJ1-1; tentative D call: TRBD1 (5 bases). CDR1 is SGDLS, CDR2 YYNGEE, per germline. V gave up 0 bases and J gave up 3 bases, with 6 bases separating them. This CDR3 is 13 amino acids long. The CDR3 protein is CASSVGGDTEAFF. The CDR3 DNA reads TGTGCCAGCAGCGTAGGGGGGGACACTGAAGCTTTCTTT.

The V gene is TRBV4-1, the J gene TRBJ2-5; tentatively, D is TRBD1 (7 bases). This CDR3 has 17 residues. Trimming pared 8 bases from V and 1 base from J, leaving 23 bases between. Per germline, CDR1 MGHRA and CDR2 YSYEKL. The CDR3 bases are TGCGCCAGCCCAGGGTCTCAGGGGGACTTCGGCCAAGAGACCCAGTACTTC. This translates into CASPGSQGDFGQETQYF.

The CDR3 sequence is CSAGTIYEQYF. The CDR3 DNA sequence: TGCAGTGCTGGGACAATCTACGAGCAGTACTTC. V gene TRBV20-1 combines with J gene TRBJ2-7, with D possibly TRBD1 on 6 matching bases. Germline CDR1 reads DFQATT; CDR2 reads SNEGSKA (reference sequence). The V gene lost 5 bases and the J gene lost 3 bases, with 8 bases spanning the gap. The CDR3 is 11 amino acids.

CDR3 nucleotides: TGTGCCAGCAGCGCCAGCCCGACGCGGCGGAAAGAGACCCAGTACTTC. Amino acids: CASSASPTRRKETQYF. This chain connects TRBV9 to TRBJ2-5, with unresolved D. This CDR3 comprises 16 residues. The V gene's germline CDR1 is SGDLS and CDR2 YYNGEE. With 3 bases removed from V and 3 bases from J, the gap between germline ends came to 18 bases.

This clone was seen a handful of times. J is TRBJ1-6 and V is TRBV30, with D possibly being TRBD1 (6 bases). Germline V CDR1 and CDR2: GTSNPN, SVGIG (reference sequence). This CDR3 is built from 12 residues. Between the trimmed V and J ends, which lost 5 bases and 9 bases, there was a span of 11 bases. CDR3 coding DNA: TGTGCCTGGGGTGGACAGCTTTCACCCCTCCACTTT. It yields the protein CAWGGQLSPLHF.

Here the CDR3 DNA reads TGTGCCAGCAGTGCAGTAGACGGGGGAGGTAGAAATGAGCAGTTCTTC. It yields the protein CASSAVDGGGRNEQFF. V gene TRBV28 combines with J gene TRBJ2-1, with D possibly being TRBD2 (6 bases). This CDR3 region has 16 residues. The germline V gene has CDR1 MDHEN and CDR2 SYDVKM. The ends were cut back, 5 bases at V and 7 bases at J, with 21 bases in the middle.

The chain's CDR3 is CASSSTRDSPLHF. The CDR3 coding sequence is TGTGCCAGCAGTTCAACCCGGGATTCACCCCTCCACTTT. The V call is TRBV27, the J call TRBJ1-6; D is undetermined. The CDR3 length is 13 residues. Germline loops: CDR1 MNHEY, CDR2 SMNVEV (reference sequence). The V end was cut by 4 bases, the J end by 8 bases, with 9 bases between.

This chain links TRBV4-1 with TRBJ2-5; 10 nucleotides align to TRBD2. The CDR3 runs 17 residues. Per germline, CDR1 MGHRA and CDR2 YSYEKL. Losses at the gene ends were 0 bases for V and 4 bases for J; bases not matched to a gene: 8. The CDR3 here is CASSQDRLAGARETQYF. In DNA, the CDR3 is TGCGCCAGCAGCCAAGATCGCCTAGCGGGGGCGAGAGAGACCCAGTACTTC.

The chain recombines TRBV27 with TRBJ2-7; perhaps TRBD2 as D (5 bases). Germline-derived CDR1 and CDR2 are MNHEY and SMNVEV (reference sequence). V gave up 6 bases and J gave up 6 bases, with 15 bases separating them. The CDR3 consists of 13 residues. The CDR3 DNA sequence: TGTGCCAGCAGACGGTCGGGGTTTCCCGAGCAGTACTTC. Protein product: CASRRSGFPEQYF.